This TCR beta chain is from a study of OX40 agonist ivuxolimab in advanced cancers. Study background: The patients' treatment was ivuxolimab, an agonistic anti-OX40 (CD134) antibody. Three patients had partial responses: one hepatocellular carcinoma, two cutaneous melanoma.

Profiled with immunoSEQ multiplex PCR; TCRdb holds only in-frame clones, not every one. The sample has about 73,000 clones, around nine tenths seen once; the top ten hold less than 0.9%. Remarks on this clone: Its matching antigen is unknown.

Study-level points and caveats: The study observed clonal expansion of CD4+ and CD8+ blood T cells by week 6 at 0.1 to 3.0 mg/kg.

CDR3 length equals 14 residues. V was clipped by 1 base and J by 6 bases, with 11 bases between them. In germline, CDR1 is SGHNT, CDR2 YYREEE (reference sequence). This TCR was sampled from an adult with an advanced solid tumor such as melanoma, head and neck, liver or kidney cancer. The sample was CD4+ or CD8+ T cells sorted from blood, taken in a trial of the OX40 agonist ivuxolimab. The chain combines TRBV5-4 with TRBJ2-1; D is possibly TRBD1 or TRBD2 (5 bases each). The CDR3 here is CASSLTLGVNEQFF. CDR3 DNA: TGTGCCAGCAGCTTGACACTGGGGGTCAATGAGCAGTTCTTC.